A single sample gave rise to the 2 T cell receptor beta chains below, sequenced in a study of control samples from healthy donors and cancer patients. TCRdb keeps only in-frame clones here, not all; method: immunoSEQ multiplex PCR. Its table lists around 190,000 clones. Material for sequencing was blood. The receptors derive from a woman in her 30s in good health.

This chain connects TRBV7-9 to TRBJ1-1; a possible D gene is TRBD1 (5 bases). The germline V gene encodes CDR1 SEHNR and CDR2 FQNEAQ (reference sequence). Trimming removed 2 bases from V and 5 bases from J, with 12 bases in between. The CDR3 contains 14 residues. CDR3 in DNA: TGTGCCAGCAGCTTACAGGGAGGGATTACTGAAGCTTTCTTT. It specifies CASSLQGGITEAFF.

The chain employs TRBV13 and TRBJ2-1; D remains unclear. V was pared by 5 bases and J by 0 bases, with 11 bases between. The CDR3 contains 15 residues. Germline CDR1 reads PRHDT; CDR2 reads FYEKMQ (reference sequence). The CDR3 bases are TGTGCCAGCAGCCCTAGGCTCGACTCCTACAATGAGCAGTTCTTC. Translation gives CASSPRLDSYNEQFF.